Each of the 13 T cell receptor beta chains below was sequenced from the same sample in a study of cytomegalovirus exposure and HLA in healthy donors. PCR amplification relied on 60 Vbeta primers (plus 13 Jbeta primers). Sequencing was performed with immunoSEQ multiplex PCR; in TCRdb, only in-frame clones are kept and a portion is missing. The sample's table shows more than 30,000 clones. Sequenced: PBMCs. Source of these receptors: a man aged 40-50 years in good health and CMV-seropositive.

The genes are TRBV11-2 and TRBJ1-2; 10 bases align to TRBD1. Losses at the gene ends were 3 bases for V and 5 bases for J; bases not matched to a gene: 0. This CDR3 comprises 13 residues. Germline V gene sequence: CDR1 SGHAT, CDR2 FQNNGV. The CDR3 nucleotides are TGTGCCAGCAGCTTGGGACAGGGGTATGGCTACACCTTC. This translates into CASSLGQGYGYTF.

This chain uses TRBV30 with TRBJ2-2, with a possible D match to TRBD1 (6 bases). V was trimmed by 3 bases and J by 3 bases, leaving 17 bases between them. Germline V gene sequence: CDR1 GTSNPN, CDR2 SVGIG (reference sequence). CDR3 length: 16 residues. CDR3 in DNA: TGTGCCTGGAGCCAGGGGCAGCCAGGGGACACCGGGGAGCTGTTTTTT. It yields the protein CAWSQGQPGDTGELFF.

The V and J genes are TRBV19 and TRBJ2-7; TRBD2 agrees at 7 bases. From germline, CDR1 is LNHDA and CDR2 SQIVND (reference sequence). The CDR3 is 15 residues long. V lost 6 bases and J lost 2; bases outside the gene matches: 10. The CDR3 is CASRTVGGGPYEQYF. CDR3 DNA: TGTGCCAGTAGGACGGTTGGGGGAGGGCCCTACGAGCAGTACTTC.

The chain couples TRBV2 to TRBJ1-5; the D is unclear. V lost 4 bases, J lost 6 bases, and 10 bases lay in between. This CDR3 region has 13 residues. Per germline, CDR1 SNHLY and CDR2 FYNNEI. The CDR3 reads CASSGESGQPQHF. CDR3 bases: TGTGCCAGCAGTGGAGAAAGCGGTCAGCCCCAGCATTTT.

The chain links TRBV27 to TRBJ1-2, with unresolved D. The CDR3 is made up of 15 amino acids. V was trimmed by 6 bases and J by 6 bases, leaving 20 bases between them. Germline-derived CDR1 and CDR2 are MNHEY and SMNVEV (reference sequence). CDR3 DNA sequence: TGTGCCAGCAGGGTGGAAGGGTTGGGAGACCATGGCTACACCTTC. Protein product: CASRVEGLGDHGYTF.

The rearrangement joins TRBV30 to TRBJ2-5; TRBD1 matches at 11 bases. After removal of 2 bases from V and 4 bases from J, the junction contained 3 bases not matched to a gene. The CDR3 contains 14 residues. Germline-derived CDR1 and CDR2 are GTSNPN and SVGIG (reference sequence). The CDR3 is CAWSRGTGGETQYF. CDR3 sequence (DNA): TGTGCCTGGAGTCGAGGGACAGGGGGAGAGACCCAGTACTTC.

The rearrangement uses TRBV6-6 and TRBJ1-6, with D unresolved. CDR3 length: 13 residues. Per germline, CDR1 MNHNY and CDR2 SVGAGI (reference sequence). Trimming stripped 7 bases from V and 4 bases from J, with 8 bases between. Here the CDR3 reads CASTSRYNSPLHF. The CDR3 nucleotides are TGTGCCAGCACCTCACGGTATAATTCACCCCTCCACTTT.

The rearrangement uses TRBV7-2 and TRBJ2-1; perhaps TRBD2 as D (5 bases). V was cut by 3 bases and J by 5 bases, with 11 bases left in between. CDR3 size: 14 residues. Germline V lookup: CDR1 SGHTA, CDR2 FQGNSA. CDR3 coding DNA: TGTGCCAGCAGCTTTAAGCTAGCTGACAATGAGCAGTTCTTC. This gives the protein CASSFKLADNEQFF. Complete variable domain (other parts from reference TRBV7-2 and TRBJ2-1): GAGVSQSPSNKVTEKGKDVELRCDPISGHTALYWYRQSLGQGLEFLIYFQGNSAPDKSGLPSDRFSAERTGGSVSTLTIQRTQQEDSAVYLCASSFKLADNEQFFGPGTRLTVL.

The chain combines TRBV19 with TRBJ2-7, with 8 bases lining up with TRBD1. Germline CDR1 and CDR2: LNHDA and SQIVND (reference sequence). J gave up 1 base and V 5 bases, and 10 bases lay outside the gene matches. The CDR3 is 16 amino acids. The CDR3 protein is CASSASRTGRSYEQYF. The CDR3 bases are TGTGCCAGTAGTGCCTCAAGGACAGGGAGGTCCTACGAGCAGTACTTC.

This chain joins TRBV4-2 and TRBJ2-6, with D maybe TRBD2 (5 bases). Germline V gene lookup returns CDR1 LGHNA and CDR2 YNFKEQ. The germline V and J ends were trimmed by 0 bases and 0 bases, with 6 bases remaining between them. The CDR3 is 16 residues long. The CDR3 is CASSQEGSSGANVLTF. Written as DNA, the CDR3 is TGTGCCAGCAGCCAAGAAGGGAGCTCTGGGGCCAACGTCCTGACTTTC.

The chain carries TRBV2 and TRBJ2-7; no firm D call. Deletions cut 1 base from V and 2 bases from J, with 6 bases between. Germline CDR1 is SNHLY and CDR2 is FYNNEI. The CDR3 extends over 13 amino acids. This CDR3 reads CASSEGPAYEQYF. CDR3 DNA sequence: TGTGCCAGCAGTGAAGGGCCTGCCTACGAGCAGTACTTC.

The chain links TRBV11-3 to TRBJ2-1; the D gene is possibly TRBD1 (5 bases). The V gene's germline CDR1 is SGHNT and CDR2 YENEEA. The CDR3 is 14 amino acids. Trimming removed 1 base at V and 7 bases at J, with 11 bases between. CDR3 in DNA: TGTGCCAGCAGCTTAGTAGGGGTGAGGAATGAGCAGTTCTTC. Translated, it gives CASSLVGVRNEQFF.

V is TRBV5-4 and J is TRBJ2-3, with D unresolved. With 0 bases removed from V and 4 bases from J, the gap between germline ends came to 6 bases. From germline, CDR1 is SGHNT and CDR2 YYREEE (reference sequence). CDR3 size: 13 residues. Here the CDR3 reads CASSLDRADTQYF. The CDR3 DNA reads TGTGCCAGCAGCTTGGATCGGGCAGATACGCAGTATTTT.